This T cell receptor beta chain was recorded in a study of cytomegalovirus exposure and HLA in healthy donors. General observations from the study: Further analysis, carried out later, found HLA-associated TCR beta chains more clonally expanded than equally common other chains. V- and J-gene trimming in TCR beta was tied to a missense DCLRE1C variant by an analysis performed later.

Amplification used 60 Vbeta primers and 13 Jbeta primers. Profiled with immunoSEQ multiplex PCR; TCRdb holds only in-frame clones, not every one. Here the sample spans some 110,000 clones, roughly 80% being singletons. This clone is a singleton in its sample. No antigen is known for it. Sequenced sample: PBMCs. The clonotype originates from a man in his sixties in good health and CMV-seronegative.

This CDR3 reads CASSSGQGNYGYTF. In DNA, the CDR3 is TGTGCCAGCAGTTCCGGACAGGGTAACTATGGCTACACCTTC. The genes are TRBV5-4 and TRBJ1-2, with 8 positions matching TRBD1. J gave up 1 base and V 5 bases, and 4 bases lay outside the gene matches. CDR3 size: 14 residues. Germline CDR1 and CDR2: SGHNT and YYREEE (reference sequence).